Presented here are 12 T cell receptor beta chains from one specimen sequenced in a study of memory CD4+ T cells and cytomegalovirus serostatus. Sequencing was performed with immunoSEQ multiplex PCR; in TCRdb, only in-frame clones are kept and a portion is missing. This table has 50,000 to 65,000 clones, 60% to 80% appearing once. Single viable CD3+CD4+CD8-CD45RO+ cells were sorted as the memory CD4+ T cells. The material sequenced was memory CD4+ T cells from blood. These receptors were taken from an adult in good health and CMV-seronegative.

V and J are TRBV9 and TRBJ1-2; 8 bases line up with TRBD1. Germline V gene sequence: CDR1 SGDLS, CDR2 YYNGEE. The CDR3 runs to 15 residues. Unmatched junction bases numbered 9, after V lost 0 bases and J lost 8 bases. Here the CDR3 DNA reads TGTGCCAGCAGCGTAGAGGACAGGGTGCCTGGGGGCTACACCTTC. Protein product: CASSVEDRVPGGYTF. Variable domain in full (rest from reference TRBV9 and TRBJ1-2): DSGVTQTPKHLITATGQRVTLRCSPRSGDLSVYWYQQSLDQGLQFLIQYYNGEERAKGNILERFSAQQFPDLHSELNLSSLELGDSALYFCASSVEDRVPGGYTFGSGTRLTVV.

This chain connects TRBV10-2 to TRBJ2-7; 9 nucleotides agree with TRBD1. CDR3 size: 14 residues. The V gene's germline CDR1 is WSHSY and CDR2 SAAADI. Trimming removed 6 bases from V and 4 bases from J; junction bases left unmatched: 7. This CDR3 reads CASRGTGMVYEQYF. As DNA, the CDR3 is TGCGCCAGCAGGGGGACAGGGATGGTATACGAGCAGTACTTC.

This CDR3 is CASSPKLYGLTEAFF. The CDR3 DNA reads TGTGCCAGCAGTCCGAAGTTGTACGGCCTCACTGAAGCTTTCTTT. The rearrangement uses TRBV2 and TRBJ1-1; D is undetermined. Germline assignment: CDR1 SNHLY and CDR2 FYNNEI. This CDR3 contains 15 residues. V lost 5 bases and J lost 4, with 17 bases in between.

CDR3 in DNA: TGTGCCACCAGCAGAGAGGGTAGCAATCAGCCCCAGCATTTT. It codes for CATSREGSNQPQHF. The rearrangement links TRBV15 to TRBJ1-5; D gene unclear. Germline lookup yields CDR1 LNHNV and CDR2 YYDKDF (reference sequence). V gave up 0 bases and J gave up 0 bases, with 3 bases separating them. The CDR3 runs 14 residues.

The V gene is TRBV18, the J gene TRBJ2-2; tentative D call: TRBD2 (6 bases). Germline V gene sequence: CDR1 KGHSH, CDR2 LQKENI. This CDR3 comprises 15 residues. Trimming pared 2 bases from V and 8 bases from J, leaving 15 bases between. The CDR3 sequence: CASSPSGPQNGELFF. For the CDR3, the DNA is TGTGCCAGCTCACCAAGCGGGCCGCAAAATGGGGAGCTGTTTTTT.

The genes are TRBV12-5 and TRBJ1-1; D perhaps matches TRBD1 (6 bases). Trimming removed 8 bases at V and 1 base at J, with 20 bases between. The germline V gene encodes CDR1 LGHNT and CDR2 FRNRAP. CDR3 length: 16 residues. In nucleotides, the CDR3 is TGTGCTAGTTCCGCCGGGACAAGGCTTACGAACACTGAAGCTTTCTTT. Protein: CASSAGTRLTNTEAFF.

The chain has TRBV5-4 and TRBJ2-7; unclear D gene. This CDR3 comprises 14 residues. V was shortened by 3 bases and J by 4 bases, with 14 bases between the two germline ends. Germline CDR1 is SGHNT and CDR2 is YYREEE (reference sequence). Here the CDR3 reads CASSSSSVGYEQYF. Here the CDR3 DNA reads TGTGCCAGCAGCTCCTCGTCGGTCGGGTACGAGCAGTACTTC.

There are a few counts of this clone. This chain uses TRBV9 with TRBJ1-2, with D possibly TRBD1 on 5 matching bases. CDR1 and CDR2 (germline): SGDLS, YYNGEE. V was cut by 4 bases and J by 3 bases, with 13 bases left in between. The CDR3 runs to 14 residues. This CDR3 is CASSLSGGDYGYTF. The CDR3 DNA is TGTGCCAGCAGCCTTAGCGGGGGGGACTATGGCTACACCTTC.

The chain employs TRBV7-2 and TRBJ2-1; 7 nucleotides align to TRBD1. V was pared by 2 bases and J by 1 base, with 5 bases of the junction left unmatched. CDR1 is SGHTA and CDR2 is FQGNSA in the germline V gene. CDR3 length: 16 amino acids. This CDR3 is CASSLKGGRSYNEQFF. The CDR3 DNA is TGTGCCAGCAGCTTAAAAGGGGGCCGGTCCTACAATGAGCAGTTCTTC.

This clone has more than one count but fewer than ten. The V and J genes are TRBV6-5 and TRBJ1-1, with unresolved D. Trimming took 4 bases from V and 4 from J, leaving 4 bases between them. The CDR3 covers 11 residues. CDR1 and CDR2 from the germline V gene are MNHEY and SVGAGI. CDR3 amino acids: CASSSPTEAFF. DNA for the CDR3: TGTGCCAGCAGTTCCCCCACTGAAGCTTTCTTT.

In DNA, the CDR3 is TGTGCCAGCAGCGTAGCGGGGACAGGGACGGTTTACGAGCAGTACTTC. Amino acids: CASSVAGTGTVYEQYF. The rearrangement links TRBV9 to TRBJ2-7, with TRBD1 identical over 9 bases. CDR3 length: 16 residues. Trimming at V came to 0 bases and at J to 4 bases, leaving 8 bases not matched to a gene. Germline V gene data show CDR1 as SGDLS and CDR2 as YYNGEE.

CDR3 nucleotide sequence: TGTGCCACCAGCAGAGGGACAGGGGGTCTCTCTGGAAACACCATATATTTT. It translates to CATSRGTGGLSGNTIYF. The chain combines TRBV15 with TRBJ1-3, with 10 bases lining up with TRBD1. V was clipped by 1 base and J by 0 bases; unmatched bases: 3. This CDR3 comprises 17 residues. Germline V gene lookup returns CDR1 LNHNV and CDR2 YYDKDF (reference sequence).